This T cell receptor (beta chain) was identified in a study of Ad26.COV2.S vaccination and SARS-CoV-2 variants. Specified treatment: roughly 18 received Ad26.COV2.S at low or high dose, single or two shots; roughly 5 received placebo; per-sample allocation not given. Day 63 after the first vaccine or placebo injection was the time point for sampling. Vaccine was an Ad26 vector expressing Wuhan-strain SARS-CoV-2 spike. The CDR3 loop spans 13 amino acids. In germline, CDR1 is SGHDT, CDR2 YYEEEE. V lost 4 bases, J lost 3 bases, and 11 bases lay in between. Sequenced by immunoSEQ multiplex PCR; TCRdb stores in-frame clones only, minus some. The sample includes some 390,000 clones, less than 90% seen only once; the top ten take approximately 3.7%.

The receptor comes from a person between 18 and 60 years old who received the Ad26.COV2.S COVID-19 vaccine or a placebo. V and J are TRBV5-6 and TRBJ2-7; no clear D gene. This specimen consisted of peripheral blood, obtained in a trial of Ad26.COV2.S vaccine versus placebo. The CDR3 DNA sequence: TGTGCCAGCAGCCGAGGAAGGATCTACGAGCAGTACTTC. Its translation is CASSRGRIYEQYF. Using reference TRBV5-6 and TRBJ2-7 for the parts outside the CDR3, the full variable domain is DAGVTQSPTHLIKTRGQQVTLRCSPKSGHDTVSWYQQALGQGPQFIFQYYEEEERQRGNFPDRFSGHQFPNYSSELNVNALLLGDSALYLCASSRGRIYEQYFGPGTRLTVT.